Below, 14 T cell receptor beta chains from the same sample are listed, as sequenced in a study of blood T cell repertoires in COVID-19. The repertoire was sequenced with immunoSEQ multiplex PCR; TCRdb's copy has only in-frame clones and lacks some. The repertoire holds around 170,000 clones, with less than 85% as singletons. The specimen was PBMCs or T cells enriched from blood (not recorded which). Source of these receptors: a man in his fifties or sixties who had recovered from COVID-19.

This clone was counted a few times. This chain links TRBV18 with TRBJ1-2; D is perhaps TRBD1 (5 bases). Germline CDR1 KGHSH, CDR2 LQKENI. V was cut by 1 base and J by 4 bases, with 10 bases left in between. This CDR3 is 14 amino acids long. The CDR3 DNA reads as TGTGCCAGCTCACCACAAACAGGTTCCTATGGCTACACCTTC. This gives the protein CASSPQTGSYGYTF.

This sequence joins TRBV19 and TRBJ1-2, with D hard to call. The V end lost 6 bases, the J end lost 6 bases, and 17 bases lay between the germline ends. Germline-derived CDR1 and CDR2 are LNHDA and SQIVND (reference sequence). This CDR3 is 14 amino acids long. The CDR3 DNA is TGTGCCAGTAGCCAAACGCAGGAACTAGATGGCTACACCTTC. Residues: CASSQTQELDGYTF. Based on the CDR3 plus reference TRBV19 and TRBJ1-2, the full variable domain is DGGITQSPKYLFRKEGQNVTLSCEQNLNHDAMYWYRQDPGQGLRLIYYSQIVNDFQKGDIAEGYSVSREKKESFPLTVTSAQKNPTAFYLCASSQTQELDGYTFGSGTRLTVV.

The V call is TRBV29-1, the J call TRBJ2-7, with D perhaps matching TRBD2 (6 bases). CDR1 and CDR2 from the germline V gene are SQVTM and ANQGSEA. The V and J ends lost 3 bases and 2 bases respectively, with 11 bases between them. This CDR3 region has 13 residues. This chain's CDR3 is CSVDSGDPYEQYF. CDR3 bases: TGCAGCGTTGATTCGGGGGACCCCTACGAGCAGTACTTC.

With respect to this clone: Sequence at one end of the junction differs from germline and may be a read error. The chain uses TRBV7-7 and TRBJ1-1; the D gene is possibly TRBD1 (6 bases). Germline-derived CDR1 and CDR2 are SSHAT and FNYEAQ (reference sequence). The CDR3 loop spans 13 amino acids. CDR3 sequence (DNA): TGTGCTAGCAGCCAGACAGGCAACACTGAAGCTTTCTTT. This sequence encodes CASSQTGNTEAFF.

The CDR3 is CASSPSGGSNQPQHF. CDR3 coding DNA: TGTGCCAGCTCACCTTCCGGGGGGAGCAATCAGCCCCAGCATTTT. The chain carries TRBV18 and TRBJ1-5, with D possibly TRBD1 on 5 matching bases. The germline gives CDR1 KGHSH, CDR2 LQKENI. This CDR3 has 15 amino acids. The V and J ends lost 3 bases and 1 base respectively, with 10 bases between them.

V gene TRBV19 combines with J gene TRBJ1-2; D gene unclear. This CDR3 has 14 residues. In germline, CDR1 is LNHDA, CDR2 SQIVND (reference sequence). Between the trimmed V and J ends, which lost 2 bases and 4 bases, there was a span of 11 bases. The CDR3 sequence is CASSIHLPSYGYTF. The CDR3 region has the DNA TGTGCCAGTAGTATACACTTACCGAGCTATGGCTACACCTTC. Using reference TRBV19 and TRBJ1-2 for the parts outside the CDR3, the full variable domain is DGGITQSPKYLFRKEGQNVTLSCEQNLNHDAMYWYRQDPGQGLRLIYYSQIVNDFQKGDIAEGYSVSREKKESFPLTVTSAQKNPTAFYLCASSIHLPSYGYTFGSGTRLTVV.

This clone has only a few counts. The J gene is TRBJ2-7, the V gene TRBV11-2, with D possibly TRBD2 on 6 matching bases. CDR1 and CDR2 from the germline V gene are SGHAT and FQNNGV. The CDR3 covers 13 residues. Trimming shortened V by 5 bases and J by 9 bases, and 17 bases separated the two germline ends. The CDR3 bases are TGTGCCAGCAGCCCTCGGTCGGAGGGATGGCAGTACTTC. Translation gives CASSPRSEGWQYF.

V gene TRBV15 combines with J gene TRBJ1-1; TRBD1 matches 9 bases. From germline, CDR1 is LNHNV and CDR2 YYDKDF (reference sequence). Trimming took 1 base from V and 0 from J; bases not matched to a gene: 3. This CDR3 has 16 residues. The CDR3 protein is CATSRGQGDMNTEAFF. In nucleotides, the CDR3 is TGTGCCACCAGCAGAGGACAGGGGGATATGAACACTGAAGCTTTCTTT.

The chain carries TRBV27 and TRBJ1-3; 12 nucleotides line up with TRBD1. In germline, CDR1 is MNHEY, CDR2 SMNVEV (reference sequence). J was trimmed by 8 bases and V by 3 bases; bases with no gene match: 5. CDR3 length equals 15 residues. CDR3 DNA sequence: TGTGCCAGCAGTTTGGGACAGGGGGCCGGGCACACCATATATTTT. This translates into CASSLGQGAGHTIYF.

V and J are TRBV7-2 and TRBJ1-6; D ambiguous. CDR3 size: 14 residues. The germline CDR1 and CDR2 sequences are SGHTA and FQGNSA. Trimming took off 6 bases at V and 0 bases at J, with 6 bases between the two ends. The CDR3, as DNA: TGTGCCAGCAGGGGGAGCTCCTATAATTCACCCCTCCACTTT. Residues: CASRGSSYNSPLHF.

V is TRBV7-8 and J is TRBJ1-2; D is unresolved. From germline, CDR1 is SGHVS and CDR2 FQNEAQ. This CDR3 region has 13 residues. The V gene lost 11 bases and the J gene lost 8 bases, with 21 bases spanning the gap. This CDR3 is CASSGNGLRGYTF. As DNA, the CDR3 is TGTGCCTCGTCGGGGAACGGTTTGAGGGGCTACACCTTC.

The rearrangement uses TRBV19 and TRBJ1-2, with D perhaps TRBD1 (5 bases). V dropped 7 bases and J dropped 4 bases, with 16 bases sitting between them. The CDR3 spans 14 residues. Germline CDR1 is LNHDA and CDR2 is SQIVND (reference sequence). CDR3 DNA: TGTGCCAGTAAGCTGGATGCAGGGCCCTATGGCTACACCTTC. Translating gives CASKLDAGPYGYTF.

This rearrangement joins TRBV6-6 to TRBJ1-6; TRBD1 matches 7 bases. The CDR3 extends over 14 amino acids. Germline V gives CDR1 MNHNY, CDR2 SVGAGI (reference sequence). The trim removed 8 bases at V and 12 bases at J, leaving 13 bases unmatched. CDR3 nucleotides: TGTGCCAGCGGCCCGGACAGGTGGGTGAGACCCCTCCACTTT. Protein: CASGPDRWVRPLHF.

The chain is built from TRBV28 and TRBJ1-5, with D possibly matching TRBD1 (6 bases). The CDR3 is 13 residues long. Germline CDR1 reads MDHEN; CDR2 reads SYDVKM. V was trimmed by 11 bases and J by 3 bases, leaving 14 bases between them. CDR3 in DNA: TGTGCCGTACATCAGGGGTTCAATCAGCCCCAGCATTTT. This gives the protein CAVHQGFNQPQHF.